This TCR beta chain originates from a study of tumor-infiltrating lymphocytes in localized non-small cell lung cancer. Study at large: Tumor tissue and non-adjacent uninvolved lung came from each patient. Study-level findings and limits: TCRbeta sequencing showed higher T cell infiltration in tumors than uninvolved lung. Available tissue quantity limited TCR sequencing to a patient subset. No T-cell fraction difference was seen between IM1 and IM2 tumors.

The length of the CDR3 is 15 residues. After removal of 6 bases from V and 3 bases from J, the junction contained 5 bases not matched to a gene. CDR1 MNHEY and CDR2 SVGAGI come from the germline V gene. Only in-frame clones appear in the TCRdb table, and some are missing; sequencing was by immunoSEQ multiplex PCR. The sample consists of around 9,000 clones, around 77% of them appearing once. This clone was counted only a few times. The antigen remains unidentified. This chain uses TRBV6-5 with TRBJ2-7; TRBD2 agrees at 13 bases. The sample comprised uninvolved lung tissue not adjacent to the tumor. This receptor was obtained from a human donor with non-small cell lung cancer. CDR3 sequence reads: CASRITSGGGYEQYF. The DNA of the CDR3 is TGTGCCAGCAGAATCACTAGCGGGGGGGGCTACGAGCAGTACTTC.